This T cell receptor beta chain was recovered during a study of blood T cell repertoires in COVID-19. Methods used by the authors: Counts of nucleated cells, estimated from reference gene primer amplification, were obtained. The table came from immunoSEQ multiplex PCR; TCRdb's copy has only in-frame clones and leaves some out. The V and J calls and the clone size are those of that table, but D and trimming were determined from the DNA. The sample contains approximately 240,000 clones, 84% of which appear only once. This CDR3 region has 12 residues. V was clipped by 1 base and J by 16 bases; unmatched bases: 6. Germline V gives CDR1 MGHRA, CDR2 YSYEKL.

The TCR was taken from an older woman with acute or convalescent COVID-19. Sequenced material: peripheral blood. This rearrangement joins TRBV4-1 to TRBJ1-4, with 7 bases fitting TRBD1. The CDR3 DNA sequence: TGCGCCAGCAGCCAAGGTCCGGGACAGTGGTTTTTT. Amino acids: CASSQGPGQWFF.